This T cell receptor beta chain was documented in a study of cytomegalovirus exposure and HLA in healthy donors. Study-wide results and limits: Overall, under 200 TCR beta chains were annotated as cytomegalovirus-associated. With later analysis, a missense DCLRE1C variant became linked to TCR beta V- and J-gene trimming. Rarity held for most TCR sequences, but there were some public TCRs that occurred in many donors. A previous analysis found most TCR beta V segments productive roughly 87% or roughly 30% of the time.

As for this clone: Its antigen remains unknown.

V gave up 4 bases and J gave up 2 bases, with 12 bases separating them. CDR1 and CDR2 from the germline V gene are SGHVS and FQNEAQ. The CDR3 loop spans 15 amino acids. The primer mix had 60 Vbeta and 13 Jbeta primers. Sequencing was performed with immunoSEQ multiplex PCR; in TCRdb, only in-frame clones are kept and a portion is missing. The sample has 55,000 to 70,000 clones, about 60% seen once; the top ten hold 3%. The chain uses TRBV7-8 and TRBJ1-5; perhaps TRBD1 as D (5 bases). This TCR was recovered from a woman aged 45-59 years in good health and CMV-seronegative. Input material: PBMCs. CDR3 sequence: CASSSGNAGNQPQHF. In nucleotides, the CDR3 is TGTGCCAGCAGCTCAGGGAATGCTGGCAATCAGCCCCAGCATTTT.